The clone carrying this T cell receptor (beta chain) was seen at least ten times. The identical CDR3 is also encoded by other nucleotide sequences in the sample. The method was immunoSEQ multiplex PCR; TCRdb's version includes in-frame clones alone and lacks a portion of them. The sample has about 180,000 clones; about 78% are singletons. This CDR3 is built from 13 residues. V was clipped by 4 bases and J by 1 base, with 2 bases between them. From germline, CDR1 is LGHDT and CDR2 YNNKEL (reference sequence). This sample stems from a study of blood T cell repertoires in COVID-19. Study-wide background: Sources were T cells, B-cell-depleted T cells, or PBMCs; the material itself was cDNA or gDNA.

Those enrolled, adults aged roughly 18 to 95 years, came from roughly 22 US areas. Participants reported their clinical history, and cohort assignment relied on those reports. Sequenced: PBMCs or T cells enriched from blood (not recorded which). The clonotype comes from a woman aged 45-60 years who had recovered from COVID-19. The chain employs TRBV3-1 (or the pseudogene TRBV3-2) and TRBJ2-6; the D is unclear. CDR3 loop: CASSPSGANVLTF. The CDR3 DNA sequence: TGTGCCAGCAGCCCATCTGGGGCCAACGTCCTGACTTTC.